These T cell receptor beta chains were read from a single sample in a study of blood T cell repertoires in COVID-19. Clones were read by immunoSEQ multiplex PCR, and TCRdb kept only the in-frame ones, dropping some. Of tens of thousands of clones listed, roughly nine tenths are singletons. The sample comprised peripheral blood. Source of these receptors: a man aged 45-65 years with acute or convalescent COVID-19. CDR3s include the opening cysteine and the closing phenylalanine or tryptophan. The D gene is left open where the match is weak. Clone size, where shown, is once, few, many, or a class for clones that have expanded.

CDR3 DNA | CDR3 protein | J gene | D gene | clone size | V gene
TGTGCCATCAGTGAGCCCGGGACTAGCGGGAATGAGCAGTACTTC | CAISEPGTSGNEQYF | TRBJ2-7 | TRBD2 | NA | TRBV10-3
TGTGCCAGCAGTCTGACTAGCGGGAGGTACAATGAGCAGTTCTTC | CASSLTSGRYNEQFF | TRBJ2-1 | TRBD2 | NA | TRBV28
TGTGCCAGCAGCTTGGTTACAGGGTCTCAAGAGACCCAGTACTTC | CASSLVTGSQETQYF | TRBJ2-5 | NA | NA | TRBV7-2
TGTGCCAGCAGCTCGCTTGGACAGGGAAACTATGGCTACACCTTC | CASSSLGQGNYGYTF | TRBJ1-2 | TRBD1 | few | TRBV7-9
TGTGCCAGCAGCCAAGATACATGGAACACTGAAGCTTTCTTT | CASSQDTWNTEAFF | TRBJ1-1 | NA | NA | TRBV3-1/TRBV3-2
TGTGCCAGTAGTGCATACAGGGGGAACTCAGCACGGGGGACGCAGTATTTT | CASSAYRGNSARGTQYF | TRBJ2-3 | TRBD1 | NA | TRBV19
TGCGCCAGGGGGGCGAGTAATGAAAAACTGTTTTTT | CARGASNEKLFF | TRBJ1-4 | NA | NA | TRBV23-1
TGTGCCAGCAGTGGGGCGGACAGGGGGGGAGAGACCCAGTACTTC | CASSGADRGGETQYF | TRBJ2-5 | TRBD1 | NA | TRBV28
TGTGCCAGCAGGGGGGGACAGGGGGCACGCGCCTATGAAAAACTGTTTTTT | CASRGGQGARAYEKLFF | TRBJ1-4 | TRBD1 | NA | TRBV28
TGCAGTGCTAGTGTGGGGACAGGGAATCGAGGCTACACCTTC | CSASVGTGNRGYTF | TRBJ1-2 | TRBD1 | NA | TRBV20-1
TGTGCCAGTAGTGTTCTCGAGAGCGAAAAACTGTTTTTT | CASSVLESEKLFF | TRBJ1-4 | NA | NA | TRBV19
TGTGCCAGCAGTAGACAGGGGACGGAGACCCAGTACTTC | CASSRQGTETQYF | TRBJ2-5 | TRBD1 | NA | TRBV27
TGTGCCAGCAGCTTGAGGACAGTGAGTTACTATGGCTACACCTTC | CASSLRTVSYYGYTF | TRBJ1-2 | NA | once | TRBV7-9
TGCAGCGGGGGTACTAGCGGTAAAGAGACCCAGTACTTC | CSGGTSGKETQYF | TRBJ2-5 | TRBD2 | NA | TRBV29-1
TGTGCCAGCTCCCCCGGGACAGGCTACAATGAGCAGTTCTTC | CASSPGTGYNEQFF | TRBJ2-1 | TRBD1 | once | TRBV18
TGTGCCAGCAGACGACAGGGGGACCGCTACAATGAGCAGTTCTTC | CASRRQGDRYNEQFF | TRBJ2-1 | TRBD1 | NA | TRBV6-6
TGTGCCAGCAGCCGGACAGGGACAGGAAATGAAAAACTGTTTTTT | CASSRTGTGNEKLFF | TRBJ1-4 | TRBD1 | NA | TRBV4-2